Each of the 3 T cell receptor beta chains below was sequenced from the same sample in a study of blood T cell repertoires in COVID-19. TCRdb's copy holds only in-frame clones and misses some; the assay was immunoSEQ multiplex PCR. The table has approximately 190,000 clones, around 83% seen once; the top ten hold about 6%. Material: peripheral blood. Receptors originate from a woman aged 40 to 50 with acute or convalescent COVID-19.

The V gene is TRBV7-8, the J gene TRBJ2-7, with D possibly TRBD1 on 5 matching bases. V dropped 6 bases and J dropped 3 bases, with 15 bases sitting between them. This CDR3 comprises 14 residues. Germline V gives CDR1 SGHVS, CDR2 FQNEAQ. CDR3 residues: CASSQQTEHYEQYF. Written as DNA, the CDR3 is TGTGCCAGCAGTCAACAGACAGAACACTACGAGCAGTACTTC.

The chain has TRBV4-1 and TRBJ2-7; 12 nucleotides align to TRBD2. After removal of 4 bases from V and 3 bases from J, the junction contained 10 bases not matched to a gene. The CDR3 loop spans 17 amino acids. Germline lookup yields CDR1 MGHRA and CDR2 YSYEKL. The CDR3 sequence is CASSRQDPTSGSYEQYF. In nucleotides, the CDR3 is TGCGCCAGCAGCCGACAAGACCCGACTAGCGGGAGCTACGAGCAGTACTTC.

The chain employs TRBV9 and TRBJ2-3; perhaps TRBD1 as D (5 bases). The CDR3 totals 15 residues. The V end lost 3 bases, the J end lost 5 bases, and 16 bases lay between the germline ends. In germline, CDR1 is SGDLS, CDR2 YYNGEE. Here the CDR3 reads CASSASGIRGDTQYF. For the CDR3, the DNA is TGTGCCAGCAGCGCATCAGGGATCAGAGGAGATACGCAGTATTTT.